These 28 T cell receptor beta chains originate from one sample sequenced in a study of response to subunit inactivated influenza vaccine. TCRdb re-called the RT-PCR reads through MiXCR, storing one row per CDR3 protein. The top ten hold around a tenth of the sample, which has hundreds of thousands of distinct CDR3 sequences, about 20% seen once. The sample was PBMCs from blood, taken less than 22 months after vaccination. All receptors derive from a man aged 50 to 69 who received an inactivated influenza vaccine.

About this clonotype itself: This may be a read error: a much more frequent sequence differs by one nucleotide. This chain connects TRBV5-5 to TRBJ2-7; D is uncertain. The CDR3 extends over 15 amino acids. V dropped 4 bases and J dropped 5 bases, with 19 bases sitting between them. CDR1 is SGHKS and CDR2 is YYEKEE in the germline V gene (reference sequence). CDR3 nucleotide sequence: TGTGCCAGCAGCATGGGGTTATCACAAGGTGACGAGCAGTACTTC. Its translation is CASSMGLSQGDEQYF.

This clonotype was recorded many times. This chain connects TRBV7-2 to TRBJ1-4; D is undetermined. The CDR3 covers 15 residues. V dropped 1 base and J dropped 0 bases, with 6 bases sitting between them. Germline V gene data show CDR1 as SGHTA and CDR2 as FQGNSA. The chain's CDR3 is CASSLVGATNEKLFF. The CDR3 DNA follows: TGTGCCAGCAGCTTAGTGGGTGCAACTAATGAAAAACTGTTTTTT.

The J gene is TRBJ2-3, the V gene TRBV2, with 7 bases that match TRBD2. Germline trimming cut 6 bases from V and 3 bases from J; bases unmatched to any gene: 9. The CDR3 consists of 15 residues. Germline V gives CDR1 SNHLY, CDR2 FYNNEI. The CDR3 region has the DNA TGTGCCAGCAGAGCGGGACTACCCAAAACAGATACGCAGTATTTT. Encoded protein: CASRAGLPKTDTQYF.

In its sample, this clonotype was seen a few times. This rearrangement joins TRBV4-2 to TRBJ2-1; TRBD2 matches at 7 bases. Germline CDR1 reads LGHNA; CDR2 reads YNFKEQ. J gave up 10 bases and V 0 bases, and 9 bases lay outside the gene matches. The CDR3 contains 15 residues. The CDR3: CASSQEEGGSGEQFF. CDR3 nucleotide sequence: TGTGCCAGCAGCCAAGAGGAGGGCGGGAGTGGGGAGCAGTTCTTC.

The sample holds a few counts of this clonotype. The rearrangement joins TRBV20-1 to TRBJ2-1, with D perhaps assigned TRBD1 or TRBD2 (6 bases each). The CDR3 runs to 15 residues. Germline CDR1 and CDR2: DFQATT and SNEGSKA (reference sequence). Trimming removed 1 base from V and 2 bases from J, with 12 bases in between. The CDR3 region has the DNA TGCAGTGCTAGAGCCCTGGAGGGGGCCTACAATGAGCAGTTCTTC. It is translated as CSARALEGAYNEQFF.

The rearrangement joins TRBV7-9 to TRBJ2-7; the match to TRBD2 covers 9 bases. Germline V gene sequence: CDR1 SEHNR, CDR2 FQNEAQ (reference sequence). The trim removed 6 bases at V and 2 bases at J, leaving 8 bases unmatched. The CDR3 loop spans 15 amino acids. CDR3: CASRDGGGEPYEQYF. CDR3 bases: TGTGCCAGCAGAGACGGCGGGGGGGAACCCTACGAGCAGTACTTC. Using reference TRBV7-9 and TRBJ2-7 for the parts outside the CDR3, the full variable domain is DTGVSQNPRHKITKRGQNVTFRCDPISEHNRLYWYRQTLGQGPEFLTYFQNEAQLEKSRLLSDRFSAERPKGSFSTLEIQRTEQGDSAMYLCASRDGGGEPYEQYFGPGTRLTVT.

J is TRBJ2-5 and V is TRBV11-2; 7 bases agree with TRBD2. V lost 1 base to trimming and J lost 5 bases; unmatched junction nucleotides: 7. Germline assignment: CDR1 SGHAT and CDR2 FQNNGV. The CDR3 runs 15 residues. Here the CDR3 reads CASSLGGLMWETQYF. CDR3 DNA: TGTGCCAGCAGCTTAGGGGGACTAATGTGGGAGACCCAGTACTTC.

The chain has TRBV15 and TRBJ2-7; D call uncertain. The CDR3 loop spans 14 amino acids. V shed 1 base and J shed 7 bases, with 14 bases lying between them. Germline V gene lookup returns CDR1 LNHNV and CDR2 YYDKDF (reference sequence). In DNA, the CDR3 is TGTGCCACCAGCAGAGTTAGGACGGATGGTGAGCAGTACTTC. Protein sequence: CATSRVRTDGEQYF.

This clonotype was counted between two and nine times. A read error may account for a junction end that differs from germline. The chain joins TRBV20-1 to TRBJ1-1; no firm D call. The CDR3 consists of 12 residues. Germline lookup yields CDR1 DFQATT and CDR2 SNEGSKA (reference sequence). This CDR3 reads CSARVSPVEDFF. As DNA, the CDR3 is TGCAGTGCTAGAGTGTCCCCGGTGGAAGATTTCTTT.

There are a few counts of this clonotype. This rearrangement joins TRBV20-1 to TRBJ1-5; D is uncertain. Looked up from germline, CDR1 is DFQATT and CDR2 is SNEGSKA (reference sequence). The V end was cut by 3 bases, the J end by 5 bases, with 14 bases between. The CDR3 runs 14 residues. The CDR3 sequence: CSASVFTVDQPQHF. The CDR3 DNA follows: TGCAGTGCTAGTGTTTTCACAGTCGATCAGCCCCAGCATTTT.

This chain's CDR3 is CASSLAPRTGSPLHF. CDR3 DNA: TGTGCCAGCAGTTTAGCGCCCCGGACGGGGTCACCCCTCCACTTT. The chain recombines TRBV12-3 or TRBV12-4 with TRBJ1-6; D is undetermined. The V end was cut by 0 bases, the J end by 10 bases, with 13 bases between. This CDR3 is built from 15 residues.

This clonotype was counted a few times. V and J are TRBV11-2 and TRBJ1-6; D is undetermined. V gave up 5 bases and J gave up 0 bases, with 20 bases separating them. Germline-derived CDR1 and CDR2 are SGHAT and FQNNGV. The CDR3 is made up of 19 amino acids. This CDR3 is CASSPSRQHASSYNSPLHF. As DNA, the CDR3 is TGTGCCAGCAGCCCCTCCCGTCAGCACGCGAGCTCCTATAATTCACCCCTCCACTTT.

This clonotype was seen ten or more times. The chain couples TRBV7-9 to TRBJ1-1; 9 nucleotides line up with TRBD1. Germline CDR1 reads SEHNR; CDR2 reads FQNEAQ (reference sequence). J gave up 4 bases and V 2 bases, and 2 bases lay outside the gene matches. CDR3 size: 14 residues. The chain's CDR3 is CASSLRDRVTEAFF. CDR3 bases: TGTGCCAGCAGCTTACGGGACAGGGTCACTGAAGCTTTCTTT.

This sequence joins TRBV12-3 or TRBV12-4 and TRBJ1-3; D unresolved. This CDR3 is built from 13 residues. Trimming took off 6 bases at V and 0 bases at J, with 6 bases between the two ends. The CDR3: CASSRSSGNTIYF. The CDR3, as DNA: TGTGCCAGCAGCCGTTCCTCTGGAAACACCATATATTTT.

This chain connects TRBV6-2 or TRBV6-3 to TRBJ2-7; TRBD1 matches at 9 bases. CDR1 MNHEY and CDR2 SVGEGT come from the germline V gene. With V trimmed by 4 bases and J by 6 bases, 10 bases remained unmatched. The CDR3 loop spans 15 amino acids. The CDR3 loop reads CASSFLQGADPEQYF. Here the CDR3 DNA reads TGTGCCAGCAGTTTCCTACAGGGGGCAGATCCCGAGCAGTACTTC.

V is TRBV7-6 and J is TRBJ2-3; 10 positions agree with TRBD2. Germline CDR1 is SGHVS and CDR2 is FNYEAQ. The V and J ends lost 5 bases and 4 bases, in that order; junction bases with no gene match: 15. The CDR3 length is 18 residues. The CDR3 bases are TGTGCCAGCAGCCGCAACCTAGGGCTAGCGGGAGAGTCAGATACGCAGTATTTT. Encoded protein: CASSRNLGLAGESDTQYF.

The genes are TRBV20-1 and TRBJ2-4, with a weak D call TRBD1 (5 bases). The CDR3 totals 14 residues. V was cut by 6 bases and J by 6 bases, with 18 bases left in between. Germline V lookup: CDR1 DFQATT, CDR2 SNEGSKA (reference sequence). In DNA, the CDR3 is TGCAGTGCATCACAGACATTAAGGGGAAACATTCAGTACTTC. The encoded protein is CSASQTLRGNIQYF.

The gene calls are TRBV21-1 and TRBJ2-7; TRBD1, the table's D call, was not compared with the DNA. TRBV21-1 is noted as a pseudogene. This CDR3 is 17 amino acids long. CDR3 loop: CASSIPGQAIPPYEQYF. DNA for the CDR3: TGTGCCAGCAGCATTCCGGGACAGGCGATCCCACCTTACGAGCAGTACTTC.

In its sample, this clonotype was seen a few times. This chain joins TRBV4-2 and TRBJ2-2, with D maybe TRBD2 (5 bases). CDR3 length equals 16 residues. V was pared by 0 bases and J by 3 bases, with 11 bases between. Per germline, CDR1 LGHNA and CDR2 YNFKEQ. DNA for the CDR3: TGTGCCAGCAGCCAAGACGGCGGGCGATACACCGGGGAGCTGTTTTTT. The encoded protein is CASSQDGGRYTGELFF.

The V gene is TRBV4-1, the J gene TRBJ2-5; D is unclear. This CDR3 spans 14 amino acids. V lost 1 base and J lost 7, with 13 bases in between. Germline values: CDR1 MGHRA, CDR2 YSYEKL. CDR3 sequence (DNA): TGCGCCAGCAGCCAAGTGGCCCCTCGGGCGACCCAGTACTTC. It translates to CASSQVAPRATQYF.

The chain uses TRBV3-1 and TRBJ2-3; 12 bases are a match to TRBD2. Germline CDR1 LGHDT, CDR2 YNNKEL (reference sequence). This CDR3 spans 20 amino acids. V was clipped by 0 bases and J by 4 bases; unmatched bases: 14. DNA for the CDR3: TGTGCCAGCAGCCAAGATTTTCGGTTGAGGACTAGCGGGGATGCAGATACGCAGTATTTT. It codes for CASSQDFRLRTSGDADTQYF.

This clonotype was counted a few times. Written as DNA, the CDR3 is TGTGCCAGCAGTCCCCGAAGCTCTGGAAACACCATATATTTT. Its translation: CASSPRSSGNTIYF. The chain joins TRBV27 to TRBJ1-3; D unresolved. V gave up 5 bases and J gave up 0 bases, with 8 bases separating them. The CDR3 has 14 amino acids. Germline V gene lookup returns CDR1 MNHEY and CDR2 SMNVEV (reference sequence).

In its sample, this clonotype was seen a few times. J is TRBJ2-3 and V is TRBV28; TRBD2 agrees at 10 bases. Per the germline V gene, CDR1 is MDHEN and CDR2 is SYDVKM. Trimming removed 7 bases from V and 3 bases from J; junction bases left unmatched: 10. The CDR3 runs 16 residues. The chain's CDR3 is CASKNLAGGGTDTQYF. As DNA, the CDR3 is TGTGCCAGCAAAAATTTAGCGGGAGGTGGGACAGATACGCAGTATTTT.

CDR3 nucleotides: TGTGCCACCAGTGATTTCAGCTCTAGCGGGAGTTACGAGCAGTACTTC. This encodes CATSDFSSSGSYEQYF. The chain joins TRBV24-1 to TRBJ2-7, with 10 bases aligning to TRBD2. The V segment lost 1 base and the J segment 4 bases; nucleotides outside the gene matches: 6. This CDR3 has 16 residues. Germline V gene lookup returns CDR1 KGHDR and CDR2 SFDVKD.

This clonotype came up a few times. The J gene is TRBJ1-1, the V gene TRBV18; D is undetermined. Trimming left V 3 bases short and J 0 bases short, with 29 bases between. Per germline, CDR1 KGHSH and CDR2 LQKENI. CDR3 size: 21 residues. The CDR3 nucleotides read TGTGCCAGCTCACCCGTAGTCCGGTCCGGGCTTGAGACTAAACTGAACACTGAAGCTTTCTTT. The encoded protein is CASSPVVRSGLETKLNTEAFF. The variable domain in full, with the rest retrieved from reference TRBV18 and TRBJ1-1, is NAGVMQNPRHLVRRRGQEARLRCSPMKGHSHVYWYRQLPEEGLKFMVYLQKENIIDESGMPKERFSAEFPKEGPSILRIQQVVRGDSAAYFCASSPVVRSGLETKLNTEAFFGQGTRLTVV.

The chain is built from TRBV29-1 and TRBJ1-2; TRBD1 matches 8 bases. The CDR3 has 11 residues. In germline, CDR1 is SQVTM, CDR2 ANQGSEA. V shed 6 bases and J 6 bases; nucleotides not matched to a gene: 3. The chain's CDR3 is CSVWTGNGYTF. The DNA for the CDR3 is TGCAGCGTGTGGACAGGGAATGGCTACACCTTC. The full variable domain, with the rest looked up from reference TRBV29-1 and TRBJ1-2, is SAVISQKPSRDICQRGTSLTIQCQVDSQVTMMFWYRQQPGQSLTLIATANQGSEATYESGFVIDKFPISRPNLTFSTLTVSNMSPEDSSIYLCSVWTGNGYTFGSGTRLTVV.

The chain recombines TRBV4-1 with TRBJ2-2; 10 bases align to TRBD2. The V and J ends lost 2 bases and 0 bases, in that order; junction bases with no gene match: 6. Germline CDR1 and CDR2: MGHRA and YSYEKL. There are 18 residues in the CDR3. Written as DNA, the CDR3 is TGCGCCAGCAGCCAATTTCTAGCGGGGGACGCGAACACCGGGGAGCTGTTTTTT. It specifies CASSQFLAGDANTGELFF.

This clonotype was seen ten or more times. This chain uses TRBV3-1 with TRBJ1-3; D uncertain. The germline CDR1 and CDR2 sequences are LGHDT and YNNKEL (reference sequence). V lost 4 bases and J lost 2, with 9 bases in between. This CDR3 has 14 residues. DNA of the CDR3: TGTGCCAGCAGCCCGGGATATCCTGGAAACACCATATATTTT. Its protein product is CASSPGYPGNTIYF.